This is a list of T cell receptor beta chains from one sample in a study of blood T cell repertoires in COVID-19. TCRdb's table, derived via immunoSEQ multiplex PCR, lists solely in-frame clones and lacks some. The table lists 150,000 to 200,000 clones, 76% of them singletons. Sequences were obtained from PBMCs or T cells enriched from blood (not recorded which). The source is a woman between 45 and 65 years old with acute COVID-19. Both conserved end residues are part of each CDR3. Fields, in order: V gene, D gene, J gene, clone size, CDR3 protein, CDR3 DNA. The D gene is left open where the match is weak. Expanded clones get a size class; other rows say once, few or many, or leave the size out.

V: TRBV4-1; D: .; J: TRBJ1-3; size: .; CDR3: CASSQDPPGLGNTIYF; DNA: TGCGCCAGCAGCCAAGATCCACCAGGGTTGGGAAACACCATATATTTT
V: TRBV28; D: TRBD1; J: TRBJ1-1; size: .; CDR3: CASSLDPYTPDRAEAFF; DNA: TGTGCCAGCAGTTTAGACCCTTACACACCGGACAGGGCTGAAGCTTTCTTT
V: TRBV2; D: .; J: TRBJ1-6; size: .; CDR3: CASSEPSWGGFSPLHF; DNA: TGTGCCAGCAGTGAGCCCAGCTGGGGGGGTTTTTCACCCCTCCACTTT
V: TRBV19; D: .; J: TRBJ2-3; size: .; CDR3: CASRLFQGSDTQYF; DNA: TGTGCCAGTAGACTCTTCCAGGGGTCCGATACGCAGTATTTT
V: TRBV7-8; D: TRBD1; J: TRBJ1-5; size: once; CDR3: CASSLLDRVQPQHF; DNA: TGTGCCAGCAGCTTATTGGACAGGGTGCAGCCCCAGCATTTT
V: TRBV3-1/TRBV3-2; D: TRBD2; J: TRBJ2-1; size: .; CDR3: CASSYPGGEEFF; DNA: TGTGCCAGCAGCTACCCGGGGGGGGAGGAGTTCTTC
V: TRBV3-1/TRBV3-2; D: .; J: TRBJ1-5; size: .; CDR3: CASSRTASNQPQHF; DNA: TGTGCCAGCAGCCGCACAGCTAGCAATCAGCCCCAGCATTTT
V: TRBV3-1/TRBV3-2; D: .; J: TRBJ1-3; size: .; CDR3: CASSQGWLGNTIYF; DNA: TGTGCCAGCAGCCAAGGGTGGCTGGGAAACACCATATATTTT
V: TRBV7-6; D: .; J: TRBJ1-5; size: .; CDR3: CASSLEIGSAQPQHF; DNA: TGTGCCAGCAGCTTAGAGATCGGGTCGGCGCAGCCCCAGCATTTT
V: TRBV19; D: TRBD1; J: TRBJ1-5; size: few; CDR3: CASTLNTGEVQPQHF; DNA: TGTGCCAGTACCTTAAATACAGGGGAAGTGCAGCCCCAGCATTTT
V: TRBV7-2; D: TRBD1; J: TRBJ1-2; size: .; CDR3: CASSFGTGTGNVYGYTF; DNA: TGTGCCAGCAGTTTCGGCACCGGGACAGGGAATGTCTATGGCTACACCTTC
V: TRBV7-2; D: .; J: TRBJ1-5; size: few; CDR3: CASSRGQSSNQPQHF; DNA: TGTGCCAGCAGCCGGGGACAAAGTAGCAATCAGCCCCAGCATTTT
V: TRBV18; D: .; J: TRBJ1-2; size: .; CDR3: CASSPYGDYGYTF; DNA: TGTGCCAGCTCACCATACGGTGACTATGGCTACACCTTC
V: TRBV28; D: .; J: TRBJ1-5; size: .; CDR3: CASSLGGPGNQPQHF; DNA: TGTGCCAGCAGTTTAGGAGGGCCTGGCAATCAGCCCCAGCATTTT
V: TRBV6-5; D: .; J: TRBJ1-2; size: few; CDR3: CASSYSVAGGVSYTF; DNA: TGTGCCAGCAGTTACTCAGTGGCCGGGGGGGTGAGCTACACCTTC
V: TRBV7-9; D: .; J: TRBJ2-3; size: .; CDR3: CASSSGQIRTDTQYF; DNA: TGTGCCAGCAGCTCGGGACAAATCAGGACAGATACGCAGTATTTT
V: TRBV7-3; D: .; J: TRBJ2-3; size: .; CDR3: CASSLVGWGGTDTQYF; DNA: TGTGCCAGCAGCTTAGTCGGTTGGGGGGGCACAGATACGCAGTATTTT
V: TRBV5-1; D: .; J: TRBJ1-6; size: .; CDR3: CASSEQGRINNSPLHF; DNA: TGCGCCAGCAGTGAACAGGGAAGAATCAATAATTCACCCCTCCACTTT
V: TRBV15; D: .; J: TRBJ1-1; size: .; CDR3: CATSAKKGVTEAFF; DNA: TGTGCCACCAGCGCGAAGAAGGGGGTCACTGAAGCTTTCTTT
V: TRBV5-8; D: .; J: TRBJ2-1; size: few; CDR3: CASSLGRLRYNEQFF; DNA: TGTGCCAGCAGCTTGGGCCGACTTCGATACAATGAGCAGTTCTTC
V: TRBV27; D: .; J: TRBJ1-1; size: .; CDR3: CASHTVRTANTEAFF; DNA: TGTGCCAGCCATACCGTTCGGACAGCAAACACTGAAGCTTTCTTT
V: TRBV9; D: TRBD2; J: TRBJ2-1; size: once; CDR3: CASSVDPSGGSYNEQFF; DNA: TGTGCCAGCAGCGTAGACCCTAGCGGGGGGTCCTACAATGAGCAGTTCTTC
V: TRBV4-3; D: .; J: TRBJ1-4; size: .; CDR3: CASSQDSGTENEKLFF; DNA: TGCGCCAGCAGCCAAGACTCCGGGACTGAAAATGAAAAACTGTTTTTT
V: TRBV28; D: .; J: TRBJ1-2; size: .; CDR3: CASSLDNTFYGYTF; DNA: TGTGCCAGCAGTCTGGACAACACTTTCTATGGCTACACCTTC
V: TRBV6-5; D: .; J: TRBJ2-3; size: .; CDR3: CASSYAGQTDTQYF; DNA: TGTGCCAGCAGTTACGCCGGACAGACAGATACGCAGTATTTT
V: TRBV13; D: TRBD1; J: TRBJ1-2; size: .; CDR3: CASSSPGQGTAGYTF; DNA: TGTGCCAGCAGCTCCCCGGGACAGGGCACAGCTGGCTACACCTTC
V: TRBV5-1; D: TRBD1; J: TRBJ1-2; size: .; CDR3: CASSLGVTGGTGYTF; DNA: TGCGCCAGCAGCTTGGGAGTAACAGGGGGCACTGGCTACACCTTC
V: TRBV6-4; D: TRBD1; J: TRBJ2-2; size: .; CDR3: CATGTGVAGELFF; DNA: TGTGCCACCGGGACAGGGGTAGCCGGGGAGCTGTTTTTT
V: TRBV28; D: .; J: TRBJ1-1; size: .; CDR3: CASSFSLGASWDTEAFF; DNA: TGTGCCAGCAGTTTCTCTCTTGGGGCAAGTTGGGACACTGAAGCTTTCTTT
V: TRBV2; D: .; J: TRBJ1-1; size: .; CDR3: CASRTGVSTEAFF; DNA: TGTGCCAGCAGGACAGGTGTAAGCACTGAAGCTTTCTTT
V: TRBV18; D: TRBD1; J: TRBJ2-2; size: .; CDR3: CASSPPFGTGGLTGELFF; DNA: TGTGCCAGCTCACCACCTTTTGGGACAGGGGGTCTCACCGGGGAGCTGTTTTTT
V: TRBV10-3; D: .; J: TRBJ1-2; size: .; CDR3: CAISESIPGDYGYTF; DNA: TGTGCCATCAGTGAGTCGATTCCGGGGGACTATGGCTACACCTTC
V: TRBV9; D: .; J: TRBJ2-3; size: once; CDR3: CASSVAPSRTDTQYF; DNA: TGTGCCAGCAGCGTAGCGCCTAGCAGGACAGATACGCAGTATTTT
V: TRBV7-2; D: TRBD1; J: TRBJ1-6; size: .; CDR3: CASSYTGGNSPLHF; DNA: TGTGCCAGCAGCTATACAGGGGGTAATTCACCCCTCCACTTT
V: TRBV3-1/TRBV3-2; D: .; J: TRBJ1-5; size: few; CDR3: CASSLYSRDQPQHF; DNA: TGTGCCAGCAGCCTTTATTCCAGGGATCAGCCCCAGCATTTT
V: TRBV7-2; D: .; J: TRBJ2-5; size: .; CDR3: CASSPFGGDQETQYF; DNA: TGTGCCAGCAGCCCGTTCGGGGGTGATCAAGAGACCCAGTACTTC
V: TRBV19; D: .; J: TRBJ1-5; size: .; CDR3: CASRIRDTNQPQHF; DNA: TGTGCCAGTAGAATCCGGGACACCAATCAGCCCCAGCATTTT
V: TRBV10-3; D: .; J: TRBJ1-2; size: few; CDR3: CAISAAQGDYGYTF; DNA: TGTGCCATCAGTGCGGCACAGGGAGACTATGGCTACACCTTC
V: TRBV29-1; D: .; J: TRBJ1-4; size: few; CDR3: CSVVAGSNEKLFF; DNA: TGCAGCGTTGTAGCGGGGAGTAATGAAAAACTGTTTTTT
V: TRBV2; D: .; J: TRBJ1-2; size: .; CDR3: CASSSDSPNYGYTF; DNA: TGTGCCAGCAGTAGTGACAGCCCTAACTATGGCTACACCTTC
V: TRBV28; D: TRBD1; J: TRBJ1-4; size: .; CDR3: CASSSGTGIEKLFF; DNA: TGTGCCAGCTCCAGTGGGACAGGGATTGAAAAACTGTTTTTT
V: TRBV27; D: .; J: TRBJ1-2; size: few; CDR3: CASSLQDRGYGYTF; DNA: TGTGCCAGCAGTTTACAGGACCGGGGCTATGGCTACACCTTC
V: TRBV11-2; D: .; J: TRBJ1-1; size: .; CDR3: CASSSQTANTEAFF; DNA: TGTGCCAGCAGCTCACAGACAGCGAACACTGAAGCTTTCTTT
V: TRBV18; D: .; J: TRBJ1-5; size: few; CDR3: CASSELPTVSNQPQHF; DNA: TGTGCCAGCTCAGAACTGCCGACAGTTAGCAATCAGCCCCAGCATTTT